This entry describes one T cell receptor beta chain. The antigen is undetermined. A modified ARM-PCR protocol with three rounds of nested PCR amplified TCRbeta. TCRdb processed the multiplex PCR reads anew with MiXCR; each CDR3 protein has one entry. This sample yields around 210,000 distinct CDR3 sequences, of which 71% are seen a single time; under 30% belongs to the top ten. The record originates from a study of tumor and adjacent non-tumor tissue in lung cancer. Study information: There were 11 to 13 adenocarcinoma, a couple of squamous cell carcinoma and 1 small cell lung cancer cases.

Germline loops: CDR1 SGHNT, CDR2 YENEEA. V lost 6 bases and J 4 bases, leaving 16 bases between the germline ends. This CDR3 has 15 residues. RNA was extracted from bulk tissue without any cell sorting. Chemotherapy-naive patients with new lung cancer underwent thoracic surgery in China, August–November 2014. Findings and caveats of the study: Top 100 clones took a larger repertoire share in normal lung.

The TCR sequence derives from a man between 60 and 70 years old with non-small cell lung cancer. The sequenced sample consisted of lung tumor tissue. The rearrangement links TRBV11-3 to TRBJ1-3, with D unclear. As DNA, the CDR3 is TGTGCCAGCAGTCAGGAAAGGCGCGCGGGAAACACCATATATTTT. Translated: CASSQERRAGNTIYF.